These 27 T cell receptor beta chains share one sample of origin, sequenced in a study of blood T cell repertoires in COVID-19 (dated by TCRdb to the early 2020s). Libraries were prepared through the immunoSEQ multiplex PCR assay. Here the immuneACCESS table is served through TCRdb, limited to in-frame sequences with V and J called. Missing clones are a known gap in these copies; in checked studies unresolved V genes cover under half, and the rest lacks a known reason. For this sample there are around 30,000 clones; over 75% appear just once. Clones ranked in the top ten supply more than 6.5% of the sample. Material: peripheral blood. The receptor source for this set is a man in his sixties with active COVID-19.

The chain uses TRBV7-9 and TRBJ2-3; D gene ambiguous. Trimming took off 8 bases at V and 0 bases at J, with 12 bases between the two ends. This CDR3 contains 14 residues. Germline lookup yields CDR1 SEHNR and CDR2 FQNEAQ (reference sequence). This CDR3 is CASRARPSTDTQYF. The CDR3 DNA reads TGTGCCAGCCGCGCCAGGCCTAGCACAGATACGCAGTATTTT.

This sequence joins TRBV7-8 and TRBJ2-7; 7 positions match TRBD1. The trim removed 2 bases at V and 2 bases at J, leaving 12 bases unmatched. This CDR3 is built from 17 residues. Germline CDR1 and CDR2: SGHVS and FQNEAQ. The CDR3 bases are TGTGCCAGCAGCTTACCCAAACAGGGGCGAACTCCCTACGAGCAGTACTTC. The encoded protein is CASSLPKQGRTPYEQYF.

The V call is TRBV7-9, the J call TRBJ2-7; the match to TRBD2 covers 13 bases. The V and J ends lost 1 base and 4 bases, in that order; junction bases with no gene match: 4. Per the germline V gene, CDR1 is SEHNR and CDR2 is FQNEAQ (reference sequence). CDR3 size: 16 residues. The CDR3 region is CASSLGLAGGGYEQYV. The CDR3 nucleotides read TGTGCCAGCAGCTTAGGACTAGCGGGAGGAGGGTACGAGCAGTACGTC.

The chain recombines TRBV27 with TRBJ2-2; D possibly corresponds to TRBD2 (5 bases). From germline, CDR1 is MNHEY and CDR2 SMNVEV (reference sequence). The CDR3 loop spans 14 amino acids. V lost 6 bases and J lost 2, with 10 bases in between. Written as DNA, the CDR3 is TGTGCCAGCAGATCGGACTTTAACACCGGGGAGCTGTTTTTT. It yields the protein CASRSDFNTGELFF.

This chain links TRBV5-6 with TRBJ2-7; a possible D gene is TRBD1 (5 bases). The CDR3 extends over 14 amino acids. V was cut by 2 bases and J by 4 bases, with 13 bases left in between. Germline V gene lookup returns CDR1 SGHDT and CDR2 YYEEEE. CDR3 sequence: CASSLVGVGYEQYF. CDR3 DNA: TGTGCCAGCAGCTTAGTAGGGGTAGGTTACGAGCAGTACTTC.

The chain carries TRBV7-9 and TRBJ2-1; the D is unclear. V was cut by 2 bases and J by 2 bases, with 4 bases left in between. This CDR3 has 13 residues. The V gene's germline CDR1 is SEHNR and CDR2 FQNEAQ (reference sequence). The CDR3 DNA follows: TGTGCCAGCAGCTTAACTACCTACAATGAGCAGTTCTTC. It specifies CASSLTTYNEQFF.

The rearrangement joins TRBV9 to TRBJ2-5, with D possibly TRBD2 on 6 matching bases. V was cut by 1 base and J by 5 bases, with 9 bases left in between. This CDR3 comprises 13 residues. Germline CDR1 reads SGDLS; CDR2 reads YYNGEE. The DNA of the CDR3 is TGTGCCAGCAGCGTACAGGGACTTGAGACCCAGTACTTC. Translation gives CASSVQGLETQYF.

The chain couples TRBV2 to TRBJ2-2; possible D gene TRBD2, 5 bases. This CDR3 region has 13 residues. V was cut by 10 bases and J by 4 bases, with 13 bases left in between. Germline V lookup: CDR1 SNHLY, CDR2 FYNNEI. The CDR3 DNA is TGTGCCACTCCTCGGACTCTCACCGGGGAGCTGTTTTTT. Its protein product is CATPRTLTGELFF.

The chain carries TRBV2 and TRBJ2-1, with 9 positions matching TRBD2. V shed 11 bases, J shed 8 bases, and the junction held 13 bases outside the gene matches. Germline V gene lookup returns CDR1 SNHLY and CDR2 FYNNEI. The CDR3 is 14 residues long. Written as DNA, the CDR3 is TGTGCCGTTACGGCGGGAGGGGCGTTAGATGAGCAGTTCTTC. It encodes CAVTAGGALDEQFF.

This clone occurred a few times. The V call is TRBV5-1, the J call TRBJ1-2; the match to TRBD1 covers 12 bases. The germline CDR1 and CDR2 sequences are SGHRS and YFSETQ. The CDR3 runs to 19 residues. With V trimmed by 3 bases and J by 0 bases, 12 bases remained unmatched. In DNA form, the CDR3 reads TGCGCCAGCAGCTCGGACCTCCGGGACAGGGGGCGACCTAACTATGGCTACACCTTC. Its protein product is CASSSDLRDRGRPNYGYTF.

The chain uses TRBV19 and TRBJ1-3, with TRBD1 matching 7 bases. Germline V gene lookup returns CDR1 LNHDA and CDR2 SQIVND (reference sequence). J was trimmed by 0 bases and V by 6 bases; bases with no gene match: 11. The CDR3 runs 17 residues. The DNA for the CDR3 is TGTGCCAGTAGCTCCGGGACAGCTCTTCTCTCTGGAAACACCATATATTTT. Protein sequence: CASSSGTALLSGNTIYF.

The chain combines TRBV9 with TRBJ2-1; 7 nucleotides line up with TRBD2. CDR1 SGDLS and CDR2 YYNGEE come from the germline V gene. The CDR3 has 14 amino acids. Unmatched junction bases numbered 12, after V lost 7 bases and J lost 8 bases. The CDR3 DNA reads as TGTGCCAGCGCCGGGAGGCGTCGGAGTGATGAGCAGTTCTTC. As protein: CASAGRRRSDEQFF.

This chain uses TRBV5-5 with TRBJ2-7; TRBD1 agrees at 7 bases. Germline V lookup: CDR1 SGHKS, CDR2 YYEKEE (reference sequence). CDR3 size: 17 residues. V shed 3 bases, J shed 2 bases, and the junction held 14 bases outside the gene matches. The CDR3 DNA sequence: TGTGCCAGCAGCTCGCGAGAAACAGGGGTCCTCCCCTACGAGCAGTACTTC. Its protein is CASSSRETGVLPYEQYF.

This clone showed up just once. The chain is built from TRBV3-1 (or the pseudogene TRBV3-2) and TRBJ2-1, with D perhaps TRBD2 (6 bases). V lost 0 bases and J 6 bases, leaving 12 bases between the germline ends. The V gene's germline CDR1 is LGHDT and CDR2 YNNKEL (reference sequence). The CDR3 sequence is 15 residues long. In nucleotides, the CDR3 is TGTGCCAGCAGCCAAGAACGACTAGAAGGCAATGAGCAGTTCTTC. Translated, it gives CASSQERLEGNEQFF.

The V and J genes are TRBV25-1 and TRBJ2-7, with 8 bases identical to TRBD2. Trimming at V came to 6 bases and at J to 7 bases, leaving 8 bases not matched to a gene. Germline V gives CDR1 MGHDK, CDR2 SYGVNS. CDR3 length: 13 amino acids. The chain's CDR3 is CASSSGLAVEQYF. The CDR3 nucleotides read TGTGCCAGCAGCTCCGGACTAGCCGTGGAGCAGTACTTC.

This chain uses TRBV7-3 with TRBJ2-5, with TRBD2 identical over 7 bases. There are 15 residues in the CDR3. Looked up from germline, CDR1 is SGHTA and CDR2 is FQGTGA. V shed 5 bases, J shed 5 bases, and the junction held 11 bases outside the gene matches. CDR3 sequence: CASSPRGGPSETQYF. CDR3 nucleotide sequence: TGTGCCAGCAGCCCCCGGGGAGGGCCTTCCGAGACCCAGTACTTC. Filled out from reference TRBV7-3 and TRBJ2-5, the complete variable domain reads GAGVSQTPSNKVTEKGKYVELRCDPISGHTALYWYRQSLGQGPEFLIYFQGTGAADDSGLPNDRFFAVRPEGSVSTLKIQRTERGDSAVYLCASSPRGGPSETQYFGPGTRLLVL.

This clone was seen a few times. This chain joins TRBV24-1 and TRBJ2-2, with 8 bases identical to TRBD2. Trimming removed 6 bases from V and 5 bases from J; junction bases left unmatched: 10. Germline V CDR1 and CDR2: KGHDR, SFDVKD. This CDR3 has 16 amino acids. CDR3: CATSSVGAGVTGELFF. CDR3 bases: TGTGCCACCAGTTCAGTCGGAGCGGGAGTAACCGGGGAGCTGTTTTTT.

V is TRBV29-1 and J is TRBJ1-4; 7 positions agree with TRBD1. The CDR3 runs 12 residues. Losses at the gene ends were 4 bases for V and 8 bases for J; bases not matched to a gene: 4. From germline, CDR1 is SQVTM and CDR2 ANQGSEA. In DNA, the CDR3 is TGCAGCGTTGCGACAGGGAGAGAAAAACTGTTTTTT. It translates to CSVATGREKLFF.

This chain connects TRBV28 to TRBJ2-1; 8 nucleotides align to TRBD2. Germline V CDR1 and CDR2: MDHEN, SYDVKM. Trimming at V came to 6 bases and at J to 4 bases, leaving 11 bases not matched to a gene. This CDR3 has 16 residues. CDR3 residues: CASRPQAGAGYNEQFF. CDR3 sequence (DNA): TGTGCCAGCAGACCTCAAGCGGGAGCCGGTTACAATGAGCAGTTCTTC.

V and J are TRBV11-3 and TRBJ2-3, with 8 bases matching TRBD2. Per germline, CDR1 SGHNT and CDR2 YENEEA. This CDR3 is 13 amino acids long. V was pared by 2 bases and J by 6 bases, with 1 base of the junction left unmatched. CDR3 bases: TGTGCCAGCAGCTTACGGACTAGCGATACGCAGTATTTT. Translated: CASSLRTSDTQYF.

CDR3 amino acids: CASSRDRYYGYTF. In nucleotides, the CDR3 is TGTGCCAGCAGCCGAGACAGGTACTATGGCTACACCTTC. This chain links TRBV5-6 with TRBJ1-2, with D maybe TRBD1 (6 bases). The V end lost 4 bases, the J end lost 3 bases, and 10 bases lay between the germline ends. Germline CDR1 and CDR2: SGHDT and YYEEEE. The CDR3 has 13 amino acids.

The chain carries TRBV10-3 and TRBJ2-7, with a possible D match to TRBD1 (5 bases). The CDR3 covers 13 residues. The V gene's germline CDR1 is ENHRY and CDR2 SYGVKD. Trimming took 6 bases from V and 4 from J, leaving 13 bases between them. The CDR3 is CAIRDNRAYEQYF. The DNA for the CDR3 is TGTGCCATCAGGGACAATAGAGCGTACGAGCAGTACTTC.

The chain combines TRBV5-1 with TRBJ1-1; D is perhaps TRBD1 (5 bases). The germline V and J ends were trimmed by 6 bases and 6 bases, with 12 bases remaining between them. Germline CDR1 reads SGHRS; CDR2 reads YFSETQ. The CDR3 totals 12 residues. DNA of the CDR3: TGCGCCAGCACAATTGGGGGGGCTGAAGCTTTCTTT. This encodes CASTIGGAEAFF.

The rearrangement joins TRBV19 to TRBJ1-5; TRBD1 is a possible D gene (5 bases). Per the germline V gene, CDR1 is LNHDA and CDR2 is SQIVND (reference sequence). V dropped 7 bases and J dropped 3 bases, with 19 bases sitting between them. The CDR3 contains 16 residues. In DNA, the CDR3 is TGTGCCAGTAAGGGCCGGGCGACAGCGCTCAATCAGCCCCAGCATTTT. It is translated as CASKGRATALNQPQHF.

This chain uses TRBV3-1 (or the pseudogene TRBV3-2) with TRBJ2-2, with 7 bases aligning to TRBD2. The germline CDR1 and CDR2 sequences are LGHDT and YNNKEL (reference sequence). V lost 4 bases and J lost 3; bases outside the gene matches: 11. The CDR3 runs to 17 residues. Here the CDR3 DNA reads TGTGCCAGCAGCCCCAGGGCTAGCGGCTTTTACACCGGGGAGCTGTTTTTT. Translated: CASSPRASGFYTGELFF.

In nucleotides, the CDR3 is TGTGCCAGCAGTGAGGGGACTACCCAAGAGACCCAGTACTTC. It encodes CASSEGTTQETQYF. The V and J genes are TRBV2 and TRBJ2-5; 7 bases are shared with TRBD2. V was clipped by 3 bases and J by 1 base; unmatched bases: 2. CDR1 and CDR2 from the germline V gene are SNHLY and FYNNEI. The CDR3 has 14 residues.

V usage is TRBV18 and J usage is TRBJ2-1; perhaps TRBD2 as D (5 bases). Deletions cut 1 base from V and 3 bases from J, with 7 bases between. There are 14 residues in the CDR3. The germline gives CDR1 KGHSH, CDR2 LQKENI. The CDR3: CASSPQRDYNEQFF. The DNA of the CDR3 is TGTGCCAGCTCACCACAGAGGGACTACAATGAGCAGTTCTTC. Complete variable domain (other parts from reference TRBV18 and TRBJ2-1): NAGVMQNPRHLVRRRGQEARLRCSPMKGHSHVYWYRQLPEEGLKFMVYLQKENIIDESGMPKERFSAEFPKEGPSILRIQQVVRGDSAAYFCASSPQRDYNEQFFGPGTRLTVL.